This entry lists 28 T cell receptor beta chains sequenced from one sample in a study of cytomegalovirus exposure and HLA in healthy donors. With 60 Vbeta and 13 Jbeta primers, the PCR was carried out. Assay: immunoSEQ multiplex PCR; the TCRdb copy retains only in-frame clones and omits some. Of some 200,000 clones in the sample, roughly 83% are singletons; the top ten hold approximately 0.39%. Material: PBMCs. The source of these receptors is a male donor in good health and CMV-seropositive.

This clone was counted a single time. J is TRBJ2-1 and V is TRBV20-1; 8 positions match TRBD2. There are 10 residues in the CDR3. Germline CDR1 is DFQATT and CDR2 is SNEGSKA (reference sequence). V lost 3 bases, J lost 16 bases, and 5 bases stayed unmatched. The CDR3 protein is CSASGRVRFF. CDR3 nucleotide sequence: TGCAGTGCTAGCGGGAGGGTAAGATTCTTC.

This clone was detected only once. This rearrangement joins TRBV7-3 to TRBJ2-5; 7 bases align to TRBD2. V shed 2 bases and J 2 bases; nucleotides not matched to a gene: 8. The CDR3 loop spans 16 amino acids. Germline values: CDR1 SGHTA, CDR2 FQGTGA. This chain's CDR3 is CASSLSPAGRQETQYF. The CDR3 region has the DNA TGTGCCAGCAGCTTATCCCCAGCGGGGAGGCAAGAGACCCAGTACTTC.

The chain joins TRBV9 to TRBJ2-7, with TRBD2 matching 11 bases. Germline values: CDR1 SGDLS, CDR2 YYNGEE. J was trimmed by 3 bases and V by 0 bases; bases with no gene match: 2. The CDR3 contains 15 residues. The CDR3 DNA is TGTGCCAGCAGCGTAGCTACTAGCGGGGGCTACGAGCAGTACTTC. Its translation: CASSVATSGGYEQYF.

Note on this clone: A junction end diverges from the germline sequence, so it may reflect a read error. This chain connects TRBV7-9 to TRBJ1-4, with 7 positions matching TRBD1. Germline lookup yields CDR1 SEHNR and CDR2 FQNEAQ (reference sequence). The CDR3 has 15 amino acids. The CDR3 sequence: CSSSLPEGANEKLFF. The CDR3 region has the DNA TGTTCCAGCAGCTTACCCGAGGGGGCGAATGAAAAACTGTTTTTT.

This chain connects TRBV6-6 to TRBJ2-5; TRBD2 matches at 11 bases. Judging by the DNA end, TRBJ2-7 fits better; the J call may be wrong. CDR1 is MNHNY and CDR2 is SVGAGI in the germline V gene (reference sequence). The CDR3 runs 15 residues. CDR3 loop: CASRDTSGSPYEQYF. In DNA form, the CDR3 reads TGTGCCAGCAGGGACACTAGCGGGAGTCCGTACGAGCAGTACTTC.

The V and J genes are TRBV5-4 and TRBJ2-3; TRBD2 matches 7 bases. With V trimmed by 5 bases and J by 5 bases, 14 bases remained unmatched. This CDR3 comprises 16 residues. Per the germline V gene, CDR1 is SGHNT and CDR2 is YYREEE (reference sequence). In nucleotides, the CDR3 is TGTGCCAGCAGTTCCGGCGGGAGCCCCCAGGGAGATACGCAGTATTTT. Residues: CASSSGGSPQGDTQYF.

Here the CDR3 reads CASGERLAGSYNEQFF. The CDR3 nucleotides are TGCGCCAGCGGAGAACGTCTAGCGGGATCCTACAATGAGCAGTTCTTC. The V gene is TRBV4-3, the J gene TRBJ2-1; 9 bases match TRBD2. With V trimmed by 8 bases and J by 1 base, 9 bases remained unmatched. Germline CDR1 is LGHNA and CDR2 is YSLEER. This CDR3 is 16 amino acids long.

The V gene is TRBV5-5, the J gene TRBJ2-2, with 9 bases matching TRBD2. CDR1 and CDR2 from the germline V gene are SGHKS and YYEKEE (reference sequence). The CDR3 has 16 residues. The trim removed 3 bases at V and 2 bases at J, leaving 5 bases unmatched. CDR3 nucleotides: TGTGCCAGCAGCTCGGGACTAGCTGTAAACACCGGGGAGCTGTTTTTT. Its protein product is CASSSGLAVNTGELFF.

The chain carries TRBV18 and TRBJ1-5; unclear D gene. Germline values: CDR1 KGHSH, CDR2 LQKENI. Trimming took 6 bases from V and 6 from J, leaving 18 bases between them. The CDR3 extends over 15 amino acids. In DNA, the CDR3 is TGTGCCAGCTCCCCTAACACGGCGGCGGTTCAGCCCCAGCATTTT. This sequence encodes CASSPNTAAVQPQHF.

The chain joins TRBV5-4 to TRBJ1-1; 7 positions agree with TRBD1. V was clipped by 4 bases and J by 1 base; unmatched bases: 1. CDR3 size: 13 residues. Per the germline V gene, CDR1 is SGHNT and CDR2 is YYREEE (reference sequence). CDR3 DNA: TGTGCCAGCAGCGGGGACAGGAACACTGAAGCTTTCTTT. Its protein is CASSGDRNTEAFF.

This clone was observed a few times. This sequence joins TRBV7-6 and TRBJ2-1; 9 bases are shared with TRBD2. Germline V gene data show CDR1 as SGHVS and CDR2 as FNYEAQ. This CDR3 is built from 13 residues. V gave up 5 bases and J gave up 11 bases; unmatched junction bases: 7. The CDR3 bases are TGTGCCAGCAGCCGAACTAGCGGGTGGAAGCAGTTCTTC. Protein sequence: CASSRTSGWKQFF.

As for this clone: Other nucleotide sequences from this sample produce the same CDR3. The chain combines TRBV7-2 with TRBJ2-5; TRBD1 matches 8 bases. Germline lookup yields CDR1 SGHTA and CDR2 FQGNSA. The V gene end was trimmed by 1 base and the J gene end by 4 bases; junction bases not matched to a gene: 5. CDR3 length equals 15 residues. The CDR3 is CASSLGGDRGETQYF. The CDR3 bases are TGTGCCAGCAGCTTAGGGGGTGACAGGGGAGAGACCCAGTACTTC.

CDR3 loop: CAWTPSELPYEQYF. The CDR3, as DNA: TGTGCCTGGACCCCGTCAGAATTGCCCTACGAGCAGTACTTC. The chain is built from TRBV30 and TRBJ2-7, with D unresolved. This CDR3 is 14 amino acids long. Trimming stripped 4 bases from V and 2 bases from J, with 15 bases between. Germline V gene lookup returns CDR1 GTSNPN and CDR2 SVGIG (reference sequence).

The CDR3 loop is CASSSGQGGGMYEQYF. In DNA, the CDR3 is TGTGCCAGCAGTTCGGGACAGGGAGGGGGGATGTACGAGCAGTACTTC. The chain is built from TRBV28 and TRBJ2-5; 9 nucleotides agree with TRBD1. The end of the DNA aligns better with TRBJ2-7, so the J call may be wrong. In germline, CDR1 is MDHEN, CDR2 SYDVKM. This CDR3 region has 16 residues.

This chain uses TRBV7-2 with TRBJ1-4; D is possibly TRBD1 (5 bases). Between the trimmed V and J ends, which lost 4 bases and 4 bases, there was a span of 10 bases. CDR3 size: 14 residues. From germline, CDR1 is SGHTA and CDR2 FQGNSA. CDR3 in amino acids: CASSSTAHNEKLFF. The CDR3 DNA sequence: TGTGCCAGCAGCTCGACAGCTCATAATGAAAAACTGTTTTTT. The variable domain in full, with the rest retrieved from reference TRBV7-2 and TRBJ1-4, is GAGVSQSPSNKVTEKGKDVELRCDPISGHTALYWYRQSLGQGLEFLIYFQGNSAPDKSGLPSDRFSAERTGGSVSTLTIQRTQQEDSAVYLCASSSTAHNEKLFFGSGTQLSVL.

The chain combines TRBV4-1 with TRBJ2-2; weak D call: TRBD2 (5 bases). V was trimmed by 2 bases and J by 3 bases, leaving 7 bases between them. The length of the CDR3 is 14 residues. Germline V gives CDR1 MGHRA, CDR2 YSYEKL. The CDR3 protein is CASSQSGDTGELFF. The CDR3 DNA follows: TGCGCCAGCAGCCAATCCGGGGACACCGGGGAGCTGTTTTTT.

The CDR3 nucleotides are TGTGCCAGCGGCTCATACCTCCTCGACAGAAAACCCTACGAGCAGTACTTC. Its protein product is CASGSYLLDRKPYEQYF. The chain employs TRBV28 and TRBJ2-7; tentative D call: TRBD1 (5 bases). The CDR3 has 17 amino acids. V lost 8 bases to trimming and J lost 2 bases, with 25 bases between them. From germline, CDR1 is MDHEN and CDR2 SYDVKM.

The chain employs TRBV7-2 and TRBJ2-7; TRBD1 matches at 7 bases. After removal of 7 bases from V and 4 bases from J, the junction contained 13 bases not matched to a gene. The CDR3 is 15 amino acids. Looked up from germline, CDR1 is SGHTA and CDR2 is FQGNSA. The CDR3 reads CASTLTQGSNYEQYF. The CDR3 DNA reads as TGTGCCAGCACCCTAACACAGGGGAGTAATTACGAGCAGTACTTC.

This clone was seen only once. The chain combines TRBV27 with TRBJ2-7; no firm D call. The length of the CDR3 is 15 residues. Germline V CDR1 and CDR2: MNHEY, SMNVEV (reference sequence). Trimming stripped 4 bases from V and 4 bases from J, with 17 bases between. The CDR3 is CASSSRPQAFYEQYF. In DNA form, the CDR3 reads TGTGCCAGCAGTTCCCGGCCCCAGGCCTTTTACGAGCAGTACTTC.

This CDR3 is CASREWTGRTDTQYF. The CDR3 bases are TGTGCCAGTAGGGAGTGGACAGGGCGCACAGATACGCAGTATTTT. The V gene is TRBV19, the J gene TRBJ2-3; 8 bases agree with TRBD1. Germline-derived CDR1 and CDR2 are LNHDA and SQIVND (reference sequence). The CDR3 runs to 15 residues. V was pared by 6 bases and J by 1 base, with 6 bases of the junction left unmatched. Filled out from reference TRBV19 and TRBJ2-3, the complete variable domain reads DGGITQSPKYLFRKEGQNVTLSCEQNLNHDAMYWYRQDPGQGLRLIYYSQIVNDFQKGDIAEGYSVSREKKESFPLTVTSAQKNPTAFYLCASREWTGRTDTQYFGPGTRLTVL.

V is TRBV7-3 and J is TRBJ1-1; possibly TRBD1 for D (5 bases). The CDR3 extends over 15 amino acids. Trimming removed 5 bases from V and 5 bases from J, with 18 bases in between. Germline CDR1 and CDR2: SGHTA and FQGTGA. CDR3 in amino acids: CASSQGVLAGTEAFF. The CDR3 DNA reads TGTGCCAGCAGCCAAGGGGTTCTTGCTGGAACTGAAGCTTTCTTT.

This clone was found once. The rearrangement uses TRBV4-2 and TRBJ2-2; 8 nucleotides line up with TRBD2. The V gene end was trimmed by 0 bases and the J gene end by 4 bases; junction bases not matched to a gene: 13. CDR3 size: 19 residues. Germline CDR1 LGHNA, CDR2 YNFKEQ. DNA for the CDR3: TGTGCCAGCAGCCAAGAAAATCTAGTAGTCCTAGCGGGCACCGGGGAGCTGTTTTTT. This sequence encodes CASSQENLVVLAGTGELFF.

The J gene is TRBJ2-2, the V gene TRBV9; TRBD1 agrees at 7 bases. CDR1 is SGDLS and CDR2 is YYNGEE in the germline V gene. CDR3 length equals 18 residues. V gave up 3 bases and J gave up 11 bases; unmatched junction bases: 22. The CDR3 DNA sequence: TGTGCCAGCAGCGGAAACCGATACGCAGGGGGATGGGAGTCAGAGCTGTTTTTT. Translated, it gives CASSGNRYAGGWESELFF.

V is TRBV11-2 and J is TRBJ2-5; TRBD1 is a possible D gene (7 bases). CDR1 and CDR2 (germline): SGHAT, FQNNGV. The CDR3 sequence is 14 residues long. V lost 5 bases, J lost 4 bases, and 14 bases lay in between. The CDR3 region is CASSGGGWLETQYF. The CDR3, as DNA: TGTGCCAGCAGCGGAGGGGGCTGGCTAGAGACCCAGTACTTC.

The gene calls are TRBV11-3 and TRBJ2-2; a possible D gene is TRBD2 (5 bases). Per germline, CDR1 SGHNT and CDR2 YENEEA. Trimming cost V 3 bases and J 2 bases, with 13 bases left between them. This CDR3 spans 16 amino acids. The CDR3 DNA reads TGTGCCAGCAGCTTTCGTCTAGCACACAACACCGGGGAGCTGTTTTTT. Amino acid sequence: CASSFRLAHNTGELFF.

CDR3 sequence (DNA): TGTGCTAGTGGTTTGGACAGATCCTACAATGAGCAGTTCTTC. It yields the protein CASGLDRSYNEQFF. The chain has TRBV12-5 and TRBJ2-1, with D uncertain. CDR3 length: 14 residues. V was trimmed by 1 base and J by 1 base, leaving 5 bases between them. Germline V gene lookup returns CDR1 LGHNT and CDR2 FRNRAP. Complete variable domain (other parts from reference TRBV12-5 and TRBJ2-1): DARVTQTPRHKVTEMGQEVTMRCQPILGHNTVFWYRQTMMQGLELLAYFRNRAPLDDSGMPKDRFSAEMPDATLATLKIQPSEPRDSAVYFCASGLDRSYNEQFFGPGTRLTVL.

This clone occurred once. The chain uses TRBV7-8 and TRBJ2-3, with unresolved D. Trimming stripped 1 base from V and 2 bases from J, with 13 bases between. The CDR3 has 16 residues. Germline V gene lookup returns CDR1 SGHVS and CDR2 FQNEAQ. Here the CDR3 DNA reads TGTGCCAGCAGCTTAGACGGCAGAGGTAACACAGATACGCAGTATTTT. It specifies CASSLDGRGNTDTQYF.

In this sample, this clone turned up once. This chain uses TRBV7-2 with TRBJ1-5; the D gene is possibly TRBD1 (6 bases). The CDR3 spans 15 residues. The V end was cut by 1 base, the J end by 4 bases, with 11 bases between. Germline assignment: CDR1 SGHTA and CDR2 FQGNSA. CDR3: CASSLEGTPNQPQHF. CDR3 bases: TGTGCCAGCAGCTTAGAGGGGACACCTAATCAGCCCCAGCATTTT.